Presented here are 20 T cell receptor beta chains from one specimen sequenced in a study of cytomegalovirus exposure and HLA in healthy donors. With 60 Vbeta and 13 Jbeta primers, the PCR was carried out. Produced via immunoSEQ multiplex PCR; TCRdb's table is partial and in-frame only. The data show around 150,000 clones, about two thirds seen once. The material sequenced was PBMCs. The receptors shown here come from a man aged 60 to 69 in good health and CMV-seronegative.

This clone appeared once. The chain links TRBV19 to TRBJ1-5; 8 nucleotides agree with TRBD1. The germline V gene has CDR1 LNHDA and CDR2 SQIVND (reference sequence). The CDR3 totals 17 residues. Losses at the gene ends were 4 bases for V and 1 base for J; bases not matched to a gene: 9. DNA for the CDR3: TGTGCCAGTAGTAAGAGACAGGGGACGGCGAGCAATCAGCCCCAGCATTTT. Translated: CASSKRQGTASNQPQHF.

V and J are TRBV14 and TRBJ2-7; possibly TRBD2 for D (6 bases). This CDR3 has 16 amino acids. The V end lost 4 bases, the J end lost 2 bases, and 18 bases lay between the germline ends. Germline values: CDR1 SGHDN, CDR2 FVKESK. The CDR3 sequence: CASSPRAGNGAYEQYF. In DNA form, the CDR3 reads TGTGCCAGCAGCCCTCGGGCGGGAAACGGCGCCTACGAGCAGTACTTC.

This clone was seen a handful of times. The rearrangement uses TRBV6-6 and TRBJ1-1; D might be TRBD1 (5 bases). Germline CDR1 reads MNHNY; CDR2 reads SVGAGI (reference sequence). V lost 7 bases and J lost 5, with 11 bases in between. This CDR3 has 12 residues. CDR3 protein: CASILKGTEAFF. The CDR3 coding sequence is TGTGCCAGCATCCTGAAGGGGACTGAAGCTTTCTTT.

CDR3 amino acids: CASSLLLRDRDTEAFF. CDR3 in DNA: TGCGCCAGCAGCTTGTTACTCCGGGACAGGGACACTGAAGCTTTCTTT. The V and J genes are TRBV5-1 and TRBJ1-1, with 9 bases that match TRBD1. Germline V gene sequence: CDR1 SGHRS, CDR2 YFSETQ. J lost 3 bases, V lost 1 base, and 7 bases had no gene match. This CDR3 is 16 amino acids long.

The gene calls are TRBV6-6 and TRBJ1-5, with 8 bases fitting TRBD1. V was clipped by 4 bases and J by 0 bases; unmatched bases: 5. The length of the CDR3 is 16 residues. The germline V gene encodes CDR1 MNHNY and CDR2 SVGAGI (reference sequence). The CDR3 bases are TGTGCCAGCAGTTCGAGTGACAGGGGTAGCAATCAGCCCCAGCATTTT. Amino acids: CASSSSDRGSNQPQHF.

The chain carries TRBV15 and TRBJ2-7; TRBD2 aligns across 15 bases. This CDR3 is 18 amino acids long. The germline V gene has CDR1 LNHNV and CDR2 YYDKDF (reference sequence). Losses at the gene ends were 3 bases for V and 7 bases for J; bases not matched to a gene: 13. The CDR3 DNA is TGTGCCACCAGCAGTCCCCATAGGACTAGCGGGAGGGCCGGGGAGCAGTACTTC. Protein: CATSSPHRTSGRAGEQYF. The full variable domain, rest sourced from reference TRBV15 and TRBJ2-7, is DAMVIQNPRYQVTQFGKPVTLSCSQTLNHNVMYWYQQKSSQAPKLLFHYYDKDFNNEADTPDNFQSRRPNTSFCFLDIRSPGLGDTAMYLCATSSPHRTSGRAGEQYFGPGTRLTVT.

This clone has just a few counts. This chain uses TRBV7-3 with TRBJ2-2, with TRBD2 identical over 10 bases. The CDR3 has 15 amino acids. Germline CDR1 is SGHTA and CDR2 is FQGTGA. The V segment lost 4 bases and the J segment 3 bases; nucleotides outside the gene matches: 2. In DNA form, the CDR3 reads TGTGCCAGCAGCTCTAGCGGGAGCGACACCGGGGAGCTGTTTTTT. It yields the protein CASSSSGSDTGELFF.

This clone was picked up a small number of times. The CDR3, as DNA: TGTGCCAGCCGGTGGAGGGCAAGCTCTGGAAACACCATATATTTT. Protein sequence: CASRWRASSGNTIYF. The rearrangement links TRBV28 to TRBJ1-3, with D uncertain. V was trimmed by 8 bases and J by 0 bases, leaving 14 bases between them. The V gene's germline CDR1 is MDHEN and CDR2 SYDVKM. CDR3 length: 15 amino acids.

CDR3 protein: CASSLGAEEPQHF. DNA for the CDR3: TGTGCCAGCAGTTTGGGGGCCGAGGAGCCCCAGCATTTT. The chain links TRBV28 to TRBJ1-5; weak D call: TRBD1 (6 bases). Germline V lookup: CDR1 MDHEN, CDR2 SYDVKM. This CDR3 spans 13 amino acids. V was clipped by 3 bases and J by 8 bases, with 11 bases between them.

This clone was seen a few times. The chain joins TRBV7-9 to TRBJ1-5, with unresolved D. V shed 0 bases and J shed 4 bases, with 10 bases lying between them. CDR3 length equals 15 residues. Looked up from germline, CDR1 is SEHNR and CDR2 is FQNEAQ (reference sequence). The CDR3: CASSLAAGNNQPQHF. In nucleotides, the CDR3 is TGTGCCAGCAGCTTAGCGGCAGGAAATAATCAGCCCCAGCATTTT.

The table lists this clone with a count of one. The chain joins TRBV6-5 to TRBJ1-1; TRBD1 aligns across 7 bases. J gave up 0 bases and V 0 bases, and 4 bases lay outside the gene matches. The CDR3 has 16 residues. CDR1 and CDR2 from the germline V gene are MNHEY and SVGAGI. CDR3 DNA sequence: TGTGCCAGCAGTTACTCAGGGGGCCTCATGAACACTGAAGCTTTCTTT. This encodes CASSYSGGLMNTEAFF.

DNA of the CDR3: TGTGCCAGCAGCGTCGACCTGGGGACTATTTCCTACAATGAGCAGTTCTTC. Protein: CASSVDLGTISYNEQFF. This chain connects TRBV5-6 to TRBJ2-1, with 7 positions matching TRBD2. Germline CDR1 and CDR2: SGHDT and YYEEEE. CDR3 length equals 17 residues. The J segment lost 1 base and the V segment lost 4 bases, leaving 11 bases of the junction unmatched.

Concerning this clone: The junction does not match germline at one end; this may be a read error. V and J are TRBV6-5 and TRBJ2-1, with 8 nucleotides matching TRBD2. The CDR3 sequence is 16 residues long. The germline gives CDR1 MNHEY, CDR2 SVGAGI. CDR3 bases: TGTGCCAGCAGTAACTCCGGGACTAGGGTTATCTATGAGCAGTTCTTC. Amino acid sequence: CASSNSGTRVIYEQFF.

This sequence joins TRBV6-5 and TRBJ1-1, with D maybe TRBD1 (5 bases). There are 14 residues in the CDR3. V shed 6 bases and J shed 5 bases, with 16 bases lying between them. The germline gives CDR1 MNHEY, CDR2 SVGAGI. CDR3 amino acids: CASRDGRGGTEAFF. The DNA of the CDR3 is TGTGCCAGCAGAGACGGACGGGGGGGGACTGAAGCTTTCTTT.

V usage is TRBV5-4 and J usage is TRBJ1-2, with TRBD1 as a possible D gene (5 bases). CDR1 SGHNT and CDR2 YYREEE come from the germline V gene (reference sequence). V lost 4 bases to trimming and J lost 5 bases, with 18 bases between them. The CDR3 loop spans 15 amino acids. CDR3 amino acids: CASSPGGRGQYGYTF. The CDR3, as DNA: TGTGCCAGCAGCCCTGGGGGGAGGGGTCAATATGGCTACACCTTC.

This clone was detected only a few times. This rearrangement joins TRBV9 to TRBJ2-3, with D possibly matching TRBD1 (6 bases). Trimming shortened V by 0 bases and J by 0 bases, and 11 bases separated the two germline ends. Germline V gives CDR1 SGDLS, CDR2 YYNGEE. This CDR3 has 16 residues. The CDR3 DNA sequence: TGTGCCAGCAGCGTAGCCGCAGGGGCTAGCACAGATACGCAGTATTTT. It yields the protein CASSVAAGASTDTQYF.

This clone was seen once. The chain uses TRBV6-5 and TRBJ1-4; 9 bases are a match to TRBD1. Germline V gene lookup returns CDR1 MNHEY and CDR2 SVGAGI. Trimming cost V 4 bases and J 4 bases; bases outside gene matches: 4. The CDR3 is made up of 15 amino acids. CDR3: CASSSGTGLNEKLFF. DNA of the CDR3: TGTGCCAGCAGTTCCGGGACAGGGCTTAATGAAAAACTGTTTTTT.

The rearrangement uses TRBV6-4 and TRBJ2-7, with D possibly being TRBD2 (6 bases). Between the trimmed V and J ends, which lost 3 bases and 1 base, there was a span of 16 bases. Germline-derived CDR1 and CDR2 are MRHNA and SNTAGT. The CDR3 is made up of 16 amino acids. The CDR3 sequence is CASSEINGGTSYEQYF. As DNA, the CDR3 is TGTGCCAGCAGTGAAATCAACGGCGGGACTTCCTACGAGCAGTACTTC.

V and J are TRBV5-8 and TRBJ2-1, with TRBD2 identical over 11 bases. With 5 bases clipped from V and 5 bases from J, the junction kept 6 bases outside the gene matches. Germline loops: CDR1 SGHTS, CDR2 YDEGEE. There are 15 residues in the CDR3. DNA for the CDR3: TGTGCCAGCAGTTACGGGACTAGCGGAGACAATGAGCAGTTCTTC. Translation gives CASSYGTSGDNEQFF. The full variable domain, with the rest looked up from reference TRBV5-8 and TRBJ2-1, is EAGVTQSPTHLIKTRGQQATLRCSPISGHTSVYWYQQALGLGLQFLLWYDEGEERNRGNFPPRFSGRQFPNYSSELNVNALELEDSALYLCASSYGTSGDNEQFFGPGTRLTVL.

CDR3: CASSFGSGGRETQYF. DNA for the CDR3: TGTGCCAGCAGCTTCGGGTCAGGGGGTAGGGAGACCCAGTACTTC. This chain links TRBV7-4 with TRBJ2-5; TRBD1 agrees at 7 bases. Trimming cost V 3 bases and J 5 bases; bases outside gene matches: 9. The germline V gene encodes CDR1 SGHVT and CDR2 SQSDAQ. This CDR3 is built from 15 residues.